Presented here are 13 T cell receptor beta chains from one specimen sequenced in a study of beta chain features in type 1 diabetes. All of the isolated RNA was reverse transcribed, so expressed TCRB transcripts were sequenced. The method was immunoSEQ multiplex PCR; TCRdb's version includes in-frame clones alone and lacks a portion of them. The data show about 320,000 clones, around 13% seen once. Sequenced: central memory CD4+ T cells from blood. The source of these receptors is a young man in good health.

The chain is built from TRBV5-4 and TRBJ2-7; TRBD2 agrees at 9 bases. Germline CDR1 SGHNT, CDR2 YYREEE (reference sequence). V dropped 4 bases and J dropped 4; count of bases not matched to a gene: 9. CDR3 length equals 15 residues. The CDR3 here is CASSRGGSGGYEQYF. In nucleotides, the CDR3 is TGTGCCAGCAGCCGCGGTGGTAGCGGGGGTTACGAGCAGTACTTC.

For this clone: Other DNA sequences in the same sample also yield this CDR3. The chain recombines TRBV7-9 with TRBJ2-5, with D uncertain. This CDR3 contains 14 residues. Trimming shortened V by 1 base and J by 5 bases, and 11 bases separated the two germline ends. The germline V gene has CDR1 SEHNR and CDR2 FQNEAQ (reference sequence). The CDR3 spells CASSLGTRAETQYF. The DNA for the CDR3 is TGTGCCAGCAGCTTAGGTACCCGGGCGGAGACCCAGTACTTC. The entire variable domain, with the rest obtained from reference TRBV7-9 and TRBJ2-5, is as follows: DTGVSQNPRHKITKRGQNVTFRCDPISEHNRLYWYRQTLGQGPEFLTYFQNEAQLEKSRLLSDRFSAERPKGSFSTLEIQRTEQGDSAMYLCASSLGTRAETQYFGPGTRLLVL.

The V call is TRBV7-2, the J call TRBJ1-5, with D perhaps matching TRBD1 (6 bases). With 7 bases removed from V and 9 bases from J, the gap between germline ends came to 19 bases. Looked up from germline, CDR1 is SGHTA and CDR2 is FQGNSA. This CDR3 comprises 14 residues. The CDR3 nucleotides are TGTGCCAGCACCAGTAGTGGGGGCCTATGGCCCCAGCATTTT. This encodes CASTSSGGLWPQHF.

This clone has just a few counts. The rearrangement joins TRBV15 to TRBJ2-7, with D possibly TRBD2 on 5 matching bases. Trimming shortened V by 5 bases and J by 4 bases, and 12 bases separated the two germline ends. CDR1 LNHNV and CDR2 YYDKDF come from the germline V gene (reference sequence). This CDR3 is built from 13 residues. Written as DNA, the CDR3 is TGTGCCACCAGCCGGGAAACAGCATACGAGCAGTACTTC. Its protein product is CATSRETAYEQYF.

The chain links TRBV5-1 to TRBJ2-2; D gene ambiguous. Deletions cut 2 bases from V and 2 bases from J, with 7 bases between. This CDR3 has 14 amino acids. CDR1 is SGHRS, CDR2 YFSETQ, per germline. The CDR3 region has the DNA TGCGCCAGCAGCTTACAGCCCAACACCGGGGAGCTGTTTTTT. Its translation is CASSLQPNTGELFF. Full variable domain (missing parts from reference TRBV5-1 and TRBJ2-2): KAGVTQTPRYLIKTRGQQVTLSCSPISGHRSVSWYQQTPGQGLQFLFEYFSETQRNKGNFPGRFSGRQFSNSRSEMNVSTLELGDSALYLCASSLQPNTGELFFGEGSRLTVL.

The gene calls are TRBV13 and TRBJ2-2; TRBD1 matches 10 bases. The ends lost 5 bases at V and 3 bases at J; junction bases unmatched: 6. Looked up from germline, CDR1 is PRHDT and CDR2 is FYEKMQ (reference sequence). The CDR3 runs to 16 residues. CDR3 in amino acids: CASSLRQGAYTGELFF. The CDR3 DNA reads as TGTGCCAGCAGCCTAAGACAGGGGGCATACACCGGGGAGCTGTTTTTT.

This clone turned up a few times. CDR3 sequence reads: CASSRGQGDSNEKLFF. For the CDR3, the DNA is TGTGCCAGCAGCCGGGGACAGGGAGATAGTAATGAAAAACTGTTTTTT. The chain employs TRBV5-4 and TRBJ1-4; 9 bases match TRBD1. The V segment lost 4 bases and the J segment 4 bases; nucleotides outside the gene matches: 8. The CDR3 extends over 16 amino acids. The germline CDR1 and CDR2 sequences are SGHNT and YYREEE (reference sequence).

The CDR3 spells CASSTLTGSGNTIYF. In nucleotides, the CDR3 is TGTGCCAGTAGTACTTTGACAGGCTCTGGAAACACCATATATTTT. The genes are TRBV19 and TRBJ1-3; possible D gene TRBD1, 6 bases. The V end was cut by 4 bases, the J end by 0 bases, with 10 bases between. Germline CDR1 reads LNHDA; CDR2 reads SQIVND (reference sequence). The CDR3 is 15 residues long.

This clone was counted a few times. The J gene is TRBJ1-1, the V gene TRBV4-3; unclear D gene. The germline V gene has CDR1 LGHNA and CDR2 YSLEER. V was shortened by 0 bases and J by 8 bases, with 19 bases between the two germline ends. The CDR3 spans 16 residues. CDR3 sequence reads: CASSQDVHPLRSEAFF. As DNA, the CDR3 is TGCGCCAGCAGCCAAGATGTCCATCCACTTCGTTCCGAAGCTTTCTTT.

In this sample, this clone turned up a few times. The rearrangement links TRBV6-4 to TRBJ2-1; 8 nucleotides match TRBD1. The CDR3 runs 14 residues. V shed 5 bases, J shed 4 bases, and the junction held 4 bases outside the gene matches. Germline loops: CDR1 MRHNA, CDR2 SNTAGT. CDR3 sequence (DNA): TGTGCCAGCAGTAGACAGGGGATATACAATGAGCAGTTCTTC. Protein sequence: CASSRQGIYNEQFF.

This clone showed up just a few times. J is TRBJ2-2 and V is TRBV27, with D uncertain. Trimming removed 5 bases from V and 5 bases from J, with 3 bases in between. Per germline, CDR1 MNHEY and CDR2 SMNVEV (reference sequence). The CDR3 covers 11 residues. The CDR3 coding sequence is TGTGCCAGCAGTCGTACCGGGGAGCTGTTTTTT. It codes for CASSRTGELFF.

In this sample, this clone turned up a few times. The CDR3 reads CATWSRRDTQYF. As DNA, the CDR3 is TGCGCCACCTGGAGCCGTAGAGATACGCAGTATTTT. The J gene is TRBJ2-3, the V gene TRBV10-2; D is ambiguous. Germline-derived CDR1 and CDR2 are WSHSY and SAAADI. Trimming cost V 10 bases and J 5 bases, with 13 bases left between them. The CDR3 runs 12 residues.

V and J are TRBV6-6 and TRBJ1-5; no firm D call. Germline loops: CDR1 MNHNY, CDR2 SVGAGI (reference sequence). The length of the CDR3 is 13 residues. The ends were cut back, 8 bases at V and 5 bases at J, with 13 bases in the middle. CDR3 sequence reads: CASGTVRHQPQHF. The CDR3 DNA reads TGTGCCAGCGGAACAGTACGGCATCAGCCCCAGCATTTT.